This T cell receptor (beta chain) was sequenced in a study of T cells in Graves' hyperthyroidism and ophthalmopathy (dated by TCRdb to between 2017 and 2020). Broadly, across the study: Peripheral blood was collected at initial diagnosis, before any treatment. TCR V-J signatures able to tell the groups apart were searched for in a discovery cohort of 90 to 100 patients, of whom under 45 had Graves' ophthalmopathy and around 56 had stable Graves' hyperthyroidism. Prospective prediction of ophthalmopathy was tested in an independent validation cohort of 18 to 20 hyperthyroidism patients and 17 patients who later progressed to ophthalmopathy. The 95 to 100 discovery patients were randomly divided into training and test sets at a 7:3 ratio. The study also compared thyroid tissue and blood T-cell repertoires from more than 5 Graves' hyperthyroidism patients. After blood sampling, hyperthyroidism patients were treated with methimazole at a starting dose of 30 mg daily, and ophthalmopathy patients were treated with high-dose intravenous methylprednisolone. The paper reports TCR Vbeta CDR3 sequencing of over 130 peripheral blood samples: some 44 ophthalmopathy, under 80 hyperthyroidism and approximately 17 progressor patients.

Summary of the overall study and its limitations: Blood samples also contained most of the expanded thyroid clonotypes (frequency above 0.001), which suggests that blood repertoires may reflect thyroid immune responses. A model built on a 13 V-J signature distinguished ophthalmopathy from stable hyperthyroidism, reaching about 88% sensitivity and around 81% specificity in cross-validation and 80%/75% in testing. During validation, the model predicted progression to ophthalmopathy a median of about 6.3 months ahead of onset, with approximately 70% sensitivity and around 73% specificity. Sample size was not statistically predetermined, and investigators were not blinded to group allocation.

In this sample, this clonotype turned up a few times. This receptor's antigen is unknown. Base qualities are missing; no much larger clone stands one base away. The TCR beta CDR3 regions were amplified from the RNA transcripts. The TCR CDR3 was subjected to a first round of RT-PCR using the HTBI primer set and the Qiagen OneStep RT-PCR kit. The libraries were constructed in a second round of multiplex PCR and then size-selected and purified. Paired-end sequencing of the libraries was performed with 100 bp reads on an Illumina HiSeq2000. As for the authors' bioinformatics: SOAPnuke was used to process the raw data, removing reads that contained adapters or uncalled bases, had a mean Phred below 15, or lacked an exact match to the constant primer or identifier. COPE v1.2.5 was used to merge high-quality paired reads, and clonotypes were defined as unique nucleotide sequences. MiTCR v1.1 was used to align clonotypes to the IMGT TRBV, TRBD and TRBJ reference segments. The analysis was restricted to V-J combinations with a frequency above 0.0001, which together covered 99.2% of the repertoires. The TCS score was defined as the ratio of F50 (clonal expansion) to E x V (chaos), calculated using BLOSUM62-based TCRdist between CDR3 peptides within each V-J. Welch's t-statistics and random forest reduced some 510 V-J features to 13, which were used in a naive Bayes classifier (R e1071). Thyroid-blood repertoire similarity was quantified with the Morisita-Horn index. TCRdb reprocessed the public reads (quality trimming at Q25 with fastp, clone calling with MiXCR) and kept in-frame beta chains. Identical CDR3 proteins give one entry, which carries the most common genes and DNA. The authors' filters were not applied to this entry. The sample contains around 720,000 distinct CDR3 sequences, over 35% of them found a single time. The top ten constitute around 30% of the sample.

Reading the germline V gene gives CDR1 MNHNS and CDR2 SASEGT. V sheds 8 bases and J sheds 1 base, leaving 15 bases between their ends. The CDR3 sequence holds 15 residues, the cysteine and phenylalanine included. Solely the CDR3 DNA is kept, with 45 bases framed from the first base. Stable Graves' hyperthyroidism was defined as no progression to ophthalmopathy during 18 months of follow-up. Hyperthyroidism patients were aged 18 to 65 years and newly diagnosed, with disease duration of less than 2 months. Any patient with an uncontrolled infection, another autoimmune disease, pregnancy or lactation was excluded. Clinical symptoms, serum thyroxine and TRAb, thyroid ultrasound, and orbital computed tomography formed the basis for the diagnoses. PBMCs were isolated from 10 ml of fresh peripheral blood by Ficoll-Paque density gradient centrifugation. Total RNA was extracted with Trizol reagent, and quality was checked on an Agilent 2100 Bioanalyzer.

The rearranged chain carries TRBV6-1 and TRBJ1-5; the D gene is possibly TRBD1, with 6 bases matching. Sequencing was performed on blood. The receptor's source is a woman in her forties with Graves' hyperthyroidism. The CDR3: CASGGGTPSNQPQHF. The DNA sequence reads TGTGCCAGCGGGGGGGGGACACCAAGCAATCAGCCCCAGCATTTT.